This entry lists 17 T cell receptor beta chains sequenced from one sample in a study of cytomegalovirus exposure and HLA in healthy donors. PCR employed 60 Vbeta and 13 Jbeta primers. The repertoire was sequenced with immunoSEQ multiplex PCR; TCRdb's copy has only in-frame clones and lacks some. Of about 130,000 clones in the sample, 80% were seen once. Sample: PBMCs. The source of these receptors is a male donor in good health and CMV-seronegative.

V gene TRBV5-6 combines with J gene TRBJ2-7; D is possibly TRBD2 (6 bases). Trimming shortened V by 0 bases and J by 5 bases, and 12 bases separated the two germline ends. In germline, CDR1 is SGHDT, CDR2 YYEEEE. The CDR3 is 14 residues long. CDR3 sequence (DNA): TGTGCCAGCAGCTTGGAAGGTTGGAGGGACGAGCAGTACTTC. Its translation is CASSLEGWRDEQYF.

This chain links TRBV30 with TRBJ1-2, with 7 bases fitting TRBD1. The V segment lost 2 bases and the J segment 7 bases; nucleotides outside the gene matches: 7. CDR1 is GTSNPN and CDR2 is SVGIG in the germline V gene (reference sequence). The CDR3 has 13 amino acids. The CDR3 DNA reads TGTGCCTGGAGTATAGGGGGCGATCTTGGCTACACCTTC. This encodes CAWSIGGDLGYTF. Based on the CDR3 plus reference TRBV30 and TRBJ1-2, the full variable domain is SQTIHQWPATLVQPVGSPLSLECTVEGTSNPNLYWYRQAAGRGLQLLFYSVGIGQISSEVPQNLSASRPQDRQFILSSKKLLLSDSGFYLCAWSIGGDLGYTFGSGTRLTVV.

This chain uses TRBV5-1 with TRBJ2-7; 7 bases match TRBD1. Germline V gives CDR1 SGHRS, CDR2 YFSETQ. With V trimmed by 4 bases and J by 6 bases, 7 bases remained unmatched. The CDR3 is made up of 13 amino acids. CDR3 nucleotide sequence: TGCGCCAGCAGCCCGATGACAGGGCTCGAGCAGTACTTC. Translation gives CASSPMTGLEQYF.

The chain carries TRBV15 and TRBJ1-5, with D unclear. The CDR3 extends over 15 amino acids. Trimming removed 0 bases at V and 0 bases at J, with 6 bases between. Germline values: CDR1 LNHNV, CDR2 YYDKDF (reference sequence). CDR3 sequence: CATSRDRVSNQPQHF. For the CDR3, the DNA is TGTGCCACCAGCAGAGATCGGGTTAGCAATCAGCCCCAGCATTTT.

The V call is TRBV5-6, the J call TRBJ1-2, with TRBD1 identical over 7 bases. The V gene end was trimmed by 4 bases and the J gene end by 3 bases; junction bases not matched to a gene: 6. CDR3 length: 14 residues. The germline V gene encodes CDR1 SGHDT and CDR2 YYEEEE. CDR3: CASSAGTAYYGYTF. The DNA of the CDR3 is TGTGCCAGCAGCGCCGGGACAGCTTACTATGGCTACACCTTC. The entire variable domain, with the rest obtained from reference TRBV5-6 and TRBJ1-2, is as follows: DAGVTQSPTHLIKTRGQQVTLRCSPKSGHDTVSWYQQALGQGPQFIFQYYEEEERQRGNFPDRFSGHQFPNYSSELNVNALLLGDSALYLCASSAGTAYYGYTFGSGTRLTVV.

Only one count was recorded for this clone. The same CDR3 can be traced to other DNA sequences in this sample. The V and J genes are TRBV6-4 and TRBJ2-2, with 12 bases fitting TRBD2. Germline V gives CDR1 MRHNA, CDR2 SNTAGT. V lost 3 bases to trimming and J lost 4 bases; unmatched junction nucleotides: 0. The CDR3 sequence is 15 residues long. CDR3 nucleotide sequence: TGTGCCAGCAGTGAACTAGCGGGGGGCACCGGGGAGCTGTTTTTT. Translated: CASSELAGGTGELFF.

This clone was found a few times. V gene TRBV6-5 combines with J gene TRBJ2-3; TRBD2 agrees at 9 bases. V trimming: 6 bases; J trimming: 2 bases; junction bases outside the gene matches: 6. Germline V lookup: CDR1 MNHEY, CDR2 SVGAGI. CDR3 length: 15 amino acids. CDR3 DNA sequence: TGTGCCAGCAGCCCGACTAGCGGCCCCACAGATACGCAGTATTTT. It specifies CASSPTSGPTDTQYF.

The rearrangement uses TRBV5-1 and TRBJ1-1; D possibly corresponds to TRBD1 (6 bases). The CDR3 covers 15 residues. CDR1 is SGHRS, CDR2 YFSETQ, per germline. Trimming stripped 0 bases from V and 4 bases from J, with 13 bases between. The CDR3 spells CASSLDHRVITEAFF. The CDR3 DNA reads TGCGCCAGCAGCTTGGATCACAGGGTCATCACTGAAGCTTTCTTT.

The chain has TRBV27 and TRBJ2-1; 16 nucleotides match TRBD2. The CDR3 has 19 amino acids. Germline CDR1 reads MNHEY; CDR2 reads SMNVEV (reference sequence). V gave up 5 bases and J gave up 6 bases; unmatched junction bases: 13. The CDR3 sequence: CASSPWTLGTSGRANEQFF. In DNA form, the CDR3 reads TGTGCCAGCAGTCCCTGGACCCTCGGGACTAGCGGGAGGGCCAATGAGCAGTTCTTC.

As concerns this clone: Mismatch with germline at one junction end may stem from a read error. The chain employs TRBV7-9 and TRBJ2-2; tentatively, D is TRBD1 (5 bases). The CDR3 runs to 13 residues. Germline values: CDR1 SEHNR, CDR2 FQNEAQ (reference sequence). CDR3: CSSSFQGAGELFF. CDR3 nucleotides: TGTTCCAGCAGCTTCCAGGGCGCCGGGGAGCTGTTTTTT. The full variable domain, its missing parts supplied by reference TRBV7-9 and TRBJ2-2, is DTGVSQNPRHKITKRGQNVTFRCDPISEHNRLYWYRQTLGQGPEFLTYFQNEAQLEKSRLLSDRFSAERPKGSFSTLEIQRTEQGDSAMYLCSSSFQGAGELFFGEGSRLTVL.

The V gene is TRBV7-8, the J gene TRBJ1-4; 9 bases fit TRBD1. The germline V gene has CDR1 SGHVS and CDR2 FQNEAQ. V lost 4 bases and J lost 11; bases outside the gene matches: 8. The length of the CDR3 is 14 residues. CDR3 sequence: CASSSGTGIGKLFF. The CDR3 bases are TGTGCCAGCAGCTCCGGGACAGGGATAGGTAAACTGTTTTTT.

The chain is built from TRBV5-1 and TRBJ2-1; 10 positions match TRBD1. The CDR3 covers 15 residues. Germline V lookup: CDR1 SGHRS, CDR2 YFSETQ. Trimming at V came to 4 bases and at J to 8 bases, leaving 9 bases not matched to a gene. The CDR3 is CASSDGTGVVYEQFF. The DNA of the CDR3 is TGCGCCAGCAGCGACGGGACAGGGGTTGTCTATGAGCAGTTCTTC.

This clone was seen only a few times. The DNA of the CDR3 is TGCGCCAGCAGCCGTTCGATTGGGGCAAGCAGTAACTATGGCTACACCTTC. This gives the protein CASSRSIGASSNYGYTF. The rearrangement links TRBV4-1 to TRBJ1-2, with D perhaps matching TRBD1 (5 bases). Trimming shortened V by 4 bases and J by 1 base, and 19 bases separated the two germline ends. The CDR3 is 17 amino acids. CDR1 and CDR2 from the germline V gene are MGHRA and YSYEKL.

This clone occurred a few times. The rearrangement links TRBV2 to TRBJ2-7; 11 bases match TRBD2. Germline V lookup: CDR1 SNHLY, CDR2 FYNNEI. Trimming removed 9 bases from V and 4 bases from J; junction bases left unmatched: 5. The CDR3 loop spans 13 amino acids. Here the CDR3 reads CASSGRENYEQYF. The DNA of the CDR3 is TGTGCCAGTAGCGGGAGGGAGAATTACGAGCAGTACTTC.

CDR3: CASSLGTDNSPLHF. CDR3 sequence (DNA): TGTGCCAGCAGCTTGGGGACAGATAATTCACCCCTCCACTTT. This chain links TRBV7-8 with TRBJ1-6; 7 nucleotides align to TRBD1. Germline assignment: CDR1 SGHVS and CDR2 FQNEAQ. Germline trimming cut 3 bases from V and 5 bases from J; bases unmatched to any gene: 1. CDR3 length equals 14 residues.

Notes on this clone: The identical CDR3 is also encoded by other nucleotide sequences in the sample. The chain uses TRBV7-3 and TRBJ1-1; D possibly corresponds to TRBD1 (5 bases). The germline V and J ends were trimmed by 5 bases and 5 bases, with 12 bases remaining between them. This CDR3 has 13 residues. In germline, CDR1 is SGHTA, CDR2 FQGTGA. CDR3 coding DNA: TGTGCCAGCAGCCCAGGGTTGGGGACTGAAGCTTTCTTT. Residues: CASSPGLGTEAFF.

The chain is built from TRBV30 and TRBJ1-1; 10 bases line up with TRBD1. V was clipped by 8 bases and J by 5 bases; unmatched bases: 11. Per germline, CDR1 GTSNPN and CDR2 SVGIG (reference sequence). The CDR3 has 14 residues. This CDR3 reads CAGKARTGGTEAFF. The CDR3 region has the DNA TGTGCCGGCAAAGCTAGGACAGGGGGGACTGAAGCTTTCTTT.